Shown below are 14 T cell receptor beta chains from a single sample sequenced in a study of cytomegalovirus exposure and HLA in healthy donors. Use of 60 Vbeta and 13 Jbeta primers characterized the PCR. Assay: immunoSEQ multiplex PCR; the TCRdb copy retains only in-frame clones and omits some. The data include 60,000 to 70,000 clones; the top ten clones carry 15% to 20%. The material sequenced was PBMCs. The source is a boy aged 5-17 years in good health and CMV-seronegative.

The rearrangement joins TRBV7-8 to TRBJ2-3; the match to TRBD2 covers 7 bases. The CDR3 has 18 residues. The germline V gene encodes CDR1 SGHVS and CDR2 FQNEAQ. V shed 1 base, J shed 0 bases, and the junction held 10 bases outside the gene matches. CDR3 in amino acids: CASSLVWGGDPSTDTQYF. The CDR3 DNA follows: TGTGCCAGCAGCTTAGTTTGGGGGGGGGACCCTAGCACAGATACGCAGTATTTT.

The V gene is TRBV29-1, the J gene TRBJ2-7; D remains ambiguous. Germline lookup yields CDR1 SQVTM and CDR2 ANQGSEA. Trimming removed 5 bases from V and 1 base from J, with 12 bases in between. CDR3 length: 13 amino acids. CDR3 in amino acids: CSVWALPSYEQYF. CDR3 in DNA: TGCAGCGTTTGGGCTTTACCTTCCTACGAGCAGTACTTC.

The chain recombines TRBV10-2 with TRBJ1-2; 7 bases are shared with TRBD1. V lost 6 bases and J lost 8; bases outside the gene matches: 24. This CDR3 has 18 residues. The germline V gene encodes CDR1 WSHSY and CDR2 SAAADI. DNA of the CDR3: TGCGCCAGCAGCACGAGCAATTCTGGCAGGGGGAGAATAGGAGGCTACACCTTC. Amino acid sequence: CASSTSNSGRGRIGGYTF.

The chain is built from TRBV10-1 and TRBJ1-6, with 10 nucleotides matching TRBD1. The CDR3 has 14 amino acids. J lost 9 bases, V lost 3 bases, and 2 bases had no gene match. Germline CDR1 reads WNHNN; CDR2 reads SYGVQD (reference sequence). This CDR3 reads CASSDGQGGSPLHF. The CDR3 DNA is TGCGCCAGCAGTGATGGACAGGGGGGTTCACCCCTCCACTTT.

The chain employs TRBV6-5 and TRBJ1-3, with 7 bases that match TRBD1. V lost 6 bases and J lost 2; bases outside the gene matches: 4. From germline, CDR1 is MNHEY and CDR2 SVGAGI. The CDR3 covers 14 residues. The CDR3: CASSPGQTGNTIYF. The CDR3 DNA reads TGTGCCAGCAGCCCGGGACAGACTGGAAACACCATATATTTT.

The chain links TRBV20-1 to TRBJ2-7, with D uncertain. Between the trimmed V and J ends, which lost 5 bases and 2 bases, there was a span of 4 bases. The CDR3 is 10 residues long. Per the germline V gene, CDR1 is DFQATT and CDR2 is SNEGSKA (reference sequence). The CDR3 DNA follows: TGCAGTGCTCTAACCTACGAGCAGTACTTC. As protein: CSALTYEQYF.

The chain joins TRBV7-9 to TRBJ2-7; D possibly corresponds to TRBD2 (7 bases). CDR3 length: 17 residues. The V gene lost 4 bases and the J gene lost 4 bases, with 23 bases spanning the gap. The V gene's germline CDR1 is SEHNR and CDR2 FQNEAQ (reference sequence). The CDR3 is CASSSWGRERGVYEQYF. The DNA of the CDR3 is TGTGCCAGCAGCTCCTGGGGGCGGGAGCGAGGGGTGTACGAGCAGTACTTC. Full variable domain (rest looked up from reference TRBV7-9 and TRBJ2-7): DTGVSQNPRHKITKRGQNVTFRCDPISEHNRLYWYRQTLGQGPEFLTYFQNEAQLEKSRLLSDRFSAERPKGSFSTLEIQRTEQGDSAMYLCASSSWGRERGVYEQYFGPGTRLTVT.

The V and J genes are TRBV18 and TRBJ1-4; D is uncertain. The V end lost 1 base, the J end lost 16 bases, and 13 bases lay between the germline ends. There are 12 residues in the CDR3. Germline V gene sequence: CDR1 KGHSH, CDR2 LQKENI. CDR3 sequence (DNA): TGTGCCAGCTCACCACGGGAGGGAAGTAAGTTTTTT. The encoded protein is CASSPREGSKFF.

The chain is built from TRBV6-1 and TRBJ1-2, with no clear D. V was trimmed by 4 bases and J by 2 bases, leaving 11 bases between them. The germline CDR1 and CDR2 sequences are MNHNS and SASEGT. The CDR3 length is 14 residues. As DNA, the CDR3 is TGTGCCAGCAGTGGGGGAACGGGGAACTATGGCTACACCTTC. It codes for CASSGGTGNYGYTF.

This rearrangement joins TRBV27 to TRBJ2-7, with a tentative D call TRBD1 (5 bases). The CDR3 totals 14 residues. Germline V lookup: CDR1 MNHEY, CDR2 SMNVEV (reference sequence). Trimming stripped 5 bases from V and 3 bases from J, with 14 bases between. The CDR3 is CASSPETADYEQYF. In DNA, the CDR3 is TGTGCCAGCAGTCCTGAGACAGCTGACTACGAGCAGTACTTC.

The V call is TRBV30, the J call TRBJ2-5; 10 bases line up with TRBD1. Germline assignment: CDR1 GTSNPN and CDR2 SVGIG (reference sequence). CDR3 length equals 15 residues. V lost 4 bases and J lost 4; bases outside the gene matches: 9. The CDR3 coding sequence is TGTGCCTGGAACCCTGGACAGGGGGGAAGAGAGACCCAGTACTTC. Protein sequence: CAWNPGQGGRETQYF.

The chain recombines TRBV7-9 with TRBJ2-7; D gene uncertain. CDR3 length: 13 amino acids. Germline V gene lookup returns CDR1 SEHNR and CDR2 FQNEAQ (reference sequence). V shed 6 bases and J shed 10 bases, with 19 bases lying between them. CDR3 amino acids: CASRQTLGSHQYF. For the CDR3, the DNA is TGTGCCAGCAGACAAACTCTCGGGTCGCACCAGTACTTC.

J is TRBJ2-1 and V is TRBV9; D may be TRBD2 (5 bases). Trimming pared 3 bases from V and 8 bases from J, leaving 15 bases between. The CDR3 is made up of 14 amino acids. CDR1 is SGDLS and CDR2 is YYNGEE in the germline V gene. CDR3 protein: CASSAGITGDEQFF. DNA for the CDR3: TGTGCCAGCAGCGCCGGGATTACCGGCGATGAGCAGTTCTTC.

This chain joins TRBV4-1 and TRBJ1-2; a weak D match, TRBD1 (6 bases). V was trimmed by 5 bases and J by 0 bases, leaving 19 bases between them. CDR1 and CDR2 from the germline V gene are MGHRA and YSYEKL. This CDR3 has 17 amino acids. CDR3 sequence reads: CASSYVTPRQANYGYTF. The CDR3 DNA reads as TGCGCCAGCAGCTACGTTACCCCAAGACAGGCTAACTATGGCTACACCTTC.